This T cell receptor (beta chain) was sequenced for a study of naive CD8 T cells in extremely preterm neonates. Overall study results and limits: Term neonates under 0.5%, young children about 0.028%, adults over 0.0075%; preterm neonates shared roughly 2.8%. Compared with all age groups, preterm neonates showed less repertoire richness. Relative to older groups, preterm infants had shorter, less trimmed CDR3s with fewer N additions.

TCRdb's table, derived via immunoSEQ multiplex PCR, lists solely in-frame clones and lacks some. The data hold about 7,300 clones, with 80% to 95% observed a single time. V gave up 0 bases and J gave up 8 bases, with 9 bases separating them. CDR3 length: 13 residues. Germline V CDR1 and CDR2: SGHRS, YFSETQ. Without labor or membrane rupture, elective cesareans at roughly 35-43 weeks supplied term cord blood. The sample holds sorted live naive CD8+ CD45RA+CCR7+ T cells. For this clone: The antigen is unknown.

The receptor was derived from a newborn in good health. Sequencing was performed on naive CD8+ T cells from cord blood. V and J are TRBV5-1 and TRBJ2-1; TRBD2 might be the D (5 bases). CDR3 sequence (DNA): TGCGCCAGCAGCTTGGAACGGGAACATGAGCAGTTCTTC. Its translation is CASSLEREHEQFF. Using reference TRBV5-1 and TRBJ2-1 for the parts outside the CDR3, the full variable domain is KAGVTQTPRYLIKTRGQQVTLSCSPISGHRSVSWYQQTPGQGLQFLFEYFSETQRNKGNFPGRFSGRQFSNSRSEMNVSTLELGDSALYLCASSLEREHEQFFGPGTRLTVL.